The clone carrying this TCR beta chain was seen many times. As yet, its antigen is unknown. Clinicians made diagnoses from clinical symptoms, serum thyroxine, TRAb, thyroid ultrasound and orbital computed tomography. These data originate in a study of Graves' ophthalmopathy and Graves' hyperthyroidism. TCR beta CDR3 amplification used RNA transcripts. Scientists carried out first-round RT-PCR using HTBI primers and then a second-round multiplex PCR. MiXCR was run by TCRdb on the multiplex PCR reads, yielding one entry per CDR3 protein. The data show under 350,000 distinct CDR3 sequences, with 17% seen just once and more than 9% held by the top ten. Study-wide findings and caveats: Blood also contained most of the expanded thyroid clonotypes above 0.001 frequency. Ophthalmopathy and stable hyperthyroidism were discriminated by a 13-signature model, with over 85% sensitivity and 70% to 84% specificity.

The CDR3 has 16 amino acids. V was shortened by 4 bases and J by 2 bases, with 15 bases between the two germline ends. CDR1 is MNHEY, CDR2 SVGEGT, per germline. The genes are TRBV6-2 or TRBV6-3 and TRBJ1-5; a possible D gene is TRBD1 (6 bases). Sequencing used peripheral blood. The clonotype was recovered from an adult man with Graves' ophthalmopathy. The CDR3 loop reads CASSSRFWTGNQPQHF. CDR3 sequence (DNA): TGTGCCAGCAGTTCCCGGTTCTGGACAGGCAATCAGCCCCAGCATTTT.